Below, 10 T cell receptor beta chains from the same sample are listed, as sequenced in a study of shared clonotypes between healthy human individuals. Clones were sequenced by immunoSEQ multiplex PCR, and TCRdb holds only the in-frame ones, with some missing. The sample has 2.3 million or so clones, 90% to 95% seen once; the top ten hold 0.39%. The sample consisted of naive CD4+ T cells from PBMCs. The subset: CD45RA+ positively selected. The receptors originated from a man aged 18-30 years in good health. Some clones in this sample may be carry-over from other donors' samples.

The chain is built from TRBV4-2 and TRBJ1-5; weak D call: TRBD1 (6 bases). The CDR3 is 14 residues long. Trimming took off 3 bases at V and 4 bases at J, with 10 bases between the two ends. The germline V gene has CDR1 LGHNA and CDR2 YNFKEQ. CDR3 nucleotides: TGTGCCAGCAGCCACCCGGGGGCTAATCAGCCCCAGCATTTT. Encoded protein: CASSHPGANQPQHF.

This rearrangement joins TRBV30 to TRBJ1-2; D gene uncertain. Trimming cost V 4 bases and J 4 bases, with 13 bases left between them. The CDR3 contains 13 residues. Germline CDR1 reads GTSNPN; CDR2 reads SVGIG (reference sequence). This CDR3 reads CAWTVRPFYGYTF. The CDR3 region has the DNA TGTGCCTGGACGGTCAGACCTTTCTATGGCTACACCTTC.

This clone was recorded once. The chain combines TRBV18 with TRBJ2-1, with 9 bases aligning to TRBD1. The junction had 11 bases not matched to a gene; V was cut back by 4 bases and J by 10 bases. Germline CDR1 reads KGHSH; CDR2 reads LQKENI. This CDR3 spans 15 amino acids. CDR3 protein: CASSHGQGKVGEQFF. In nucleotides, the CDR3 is TGTGCCAGCTCACACGGACAGGGGAAGGTCGGCGAGCAGTTCTTC.

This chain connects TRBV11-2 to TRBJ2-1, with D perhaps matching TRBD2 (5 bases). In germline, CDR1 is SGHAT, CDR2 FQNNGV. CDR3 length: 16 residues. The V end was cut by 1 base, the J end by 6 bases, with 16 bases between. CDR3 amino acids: CASSLGGRGVGNEQFF. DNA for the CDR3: TGTGCCAGCAGCTTAGGCGGTCGGGGAGTAGGCAATGAGCAGTTCTTC. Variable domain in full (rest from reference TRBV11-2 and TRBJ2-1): EAGVAQSPRYKIIEKRQSVAFWCNPISGHATLYWYQQILGQGPKLLIQFQNNGVVDDSQLPKDRFSAERLKGVDSTLKIQPAKLEDSAVYLCASSLGGRGVGNEQFFGPGTRLTVL.

CDR3 in amino acids: CASSWRTAVSYEQYF. Here the CDR3 DNA reads TGCGCCAGCAGCTGGCGGACAGCTGTCTCCTACGAGCAGTACTTC. This chain connects TRBV5-1 to TRBJ2-7; possible D gene TRBD1, 6 bases. Trimming removed 3 bases at V and 0 bases at J, with 13 bases between. This CDR3 contains 15 residues. Germline CDR1 is SGHRS and CDR2 is YFSETQ.

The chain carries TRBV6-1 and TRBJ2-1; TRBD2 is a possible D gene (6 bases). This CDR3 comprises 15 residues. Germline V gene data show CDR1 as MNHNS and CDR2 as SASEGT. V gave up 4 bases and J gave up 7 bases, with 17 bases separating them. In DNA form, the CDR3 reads TGTGCCAGCAGTGGAGCTAGCGCCCAAAGGAATGAGCAGTTCTTC. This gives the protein CASSGASAQRNEQFF.

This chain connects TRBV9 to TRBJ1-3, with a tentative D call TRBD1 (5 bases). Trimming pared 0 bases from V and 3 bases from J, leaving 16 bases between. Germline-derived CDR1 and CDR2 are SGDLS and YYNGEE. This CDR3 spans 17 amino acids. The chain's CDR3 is CASSVDGNQGGGNTIYF. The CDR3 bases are TGTGCCAGCAGCGTAGATGGAAATCAGGGAGGTGGAAACACCATATATTTT.

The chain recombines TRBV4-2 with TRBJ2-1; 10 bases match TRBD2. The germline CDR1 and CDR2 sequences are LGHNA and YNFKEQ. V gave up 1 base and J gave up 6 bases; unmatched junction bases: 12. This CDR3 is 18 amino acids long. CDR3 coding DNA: TGTGCCAGCAGCCAAGTTCATCTGAGCGGGAGGGCCTTCAATGAGCAGTTCTTC. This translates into CASSQVHLSGRAFNEQFF.

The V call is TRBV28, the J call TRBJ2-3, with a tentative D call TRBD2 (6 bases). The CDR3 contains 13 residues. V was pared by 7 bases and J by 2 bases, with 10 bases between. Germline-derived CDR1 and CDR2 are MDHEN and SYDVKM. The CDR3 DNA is TGTGCCAGCAAAAGGGGACTCACAGATACGCAGTATTTT. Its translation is CASKRGLTDTQYF. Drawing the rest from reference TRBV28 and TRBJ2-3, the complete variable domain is DVKVTQSSRYLVKRTGEKVFLECVQDMDHENMFWYRQDPGLGLRLIYFSYDVKMKEKGDIPEGYSVSREKKERFSLILESASTNQTSMYLCASKRGLTDTQYFGPGTRLTVL.

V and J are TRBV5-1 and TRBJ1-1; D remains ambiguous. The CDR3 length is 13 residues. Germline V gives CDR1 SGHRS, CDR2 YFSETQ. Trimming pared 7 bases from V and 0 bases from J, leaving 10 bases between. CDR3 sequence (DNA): TGCGCCAGCGGCGAGGGAATGAACACTGAAGCTTTCTTT. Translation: CASGEGMNTEAFF.